This T cell receptor (beta chain) was sequenced in a study of identifying expanded T cells in peripheral blood. Sequencing was performed with immunoSEQ multiplex PCR; in TCRdb, only in-frame clones are kept and a portion is missing. Of some 75,000 clones in the sample, 90% were seen once. The CDR3 extends over 11 amino acids. Between the trimmed V and J ends, which lost 5 bases and 8 bases, there was a span of 9 bases. Germline V gene data show CDR1 as SNHLY and CDR2 as FYNNEI. Collection occurred without any documented infections or immune events in donors. As concerns this clone: The antigen is not known.

Regarding the study as a whole: Across healthy donors, higher total template counts meant significantly greater approximately two-week count variance.

The chain combines TRBV2 with TRBJ1-2; D is unclear. Specimen: blood. The sequence was obtained from a person aged 18 to 70 in good health. Here the CDR3 reads CASSPSFGYTF. Here the CDR3 DNA reads TGTGCCAGCAGTCCCAGCTTCGGCTACACCTTC.